A single sample is the source of the 27 T cell receptor beta chains below, sequenced in a study of blood T cell repertoires in COVID-19. The table came from immunoSEQ multiplex PCR; TCRdb's copy has only in-frame clones and leaves some out. The sample records fewer than 30,000 clones, roughly 87% being singletons. Sequences were obtained from peripheral blood. The receptor set was obtained from a human donor in a cohort sampled during active COVID-19.

The chain joins TRBV2 to TRBJ1-2; possibly TRBD1 for D (6 bases). Germline V lookup: CDR1 SNHLY, CDR2 FYNNEI. V lost 7 bases, J lost 4 bases, and 10 bases lay in between. This CDR3 contains 12 residues. Here the CDR3 DNA reads TGTGCCAGCACCGCACAGGGCTATGGCTACACCTTC. The encoded protein is CASTAQGYGYTF.

The V gene is TRBV9, the J gene TRBJ2-3; a weak D match, TRBD2 (6 bases). Germline V gene lookup returns CDR1 SGDLS and CDR2 YYNGEE. V was trimmed by 3 bases and J by 2 bases, leaving 10 bases between them. This CDR3 region has 14 residues. Here the CDR3 reads CASSGRDFTDTQYF. The CDR3 nucleotides are TGTGCCAGCAGCGGCCGGGACTTCACAGATACGCAGTATTTT.

The gene calls are TRBV18 and TRBJ2-3, with D uncertain. The CDR3 sequence is 13 residues long. V dropped 0 bases and J dropped 5 bases, with 6 bases sitting between them. Germline CDR1 is KGHSH and CDR2 is LQKENI. The CDR3 sequence: CASSPPLRDTQYF. The CDR3 coding sequence is TGTGCCAGCTCACCACCCCTACGAGATACGCAGTATTTT.

The chain joins TRBV7-9 to TRBJ2-5; tentatively, D is TRBD2 (5 bases). The CDR3 loop spans 15 amino acids. The V gene's germline CDR1 is SEHNR and CDR2 FQNEAQ (reference sequence). The V end was cut by 4 bases, the J end by 1 base, with 13 bases between. The CDR3 region has the DNA TGTGCCAGCAGCTCCCTGGGTGAGGGCCAAGAGACCCAGTACTTC. Its translation: CASSSLGEGQETQYF.

The V call is TRBV6-4, the J call TRBJ2-7; D possibly corresponds to TRBD2 (5 bases). The CDR3 runs 18 residues. Germline values: CDR1 MRHNA, CDR2 SNTAGT. V shed 5 bases and J shed 4 bases, with 27 bases lying between them. This CDR3 reads CASSYHLRPRVGRYEQYF. As DNA, the CDR3 is TGTGCCAGCAGTTACCATCTACGACCGAGGGTAGGGAGATACGAGCAGTACTTC.

This clone rates as medium-sized. The rearrangement uses TRBV9 and TRBJ2-7, with 8 bases matching TRBD1. J lost 2 bases, V lost 4 bases, and 2 bases had no gene match. The CDR3 length is 13 residues. Germline CDR1 reads SGDLS; CDR2 reads YYNGEE. DNA of the CDR3: TGTGCCAGCAGCCCACAGGGGGCCTACGAGCAGTACTTC. This encodes CASSPQGAYEQYF.

The J gene is TRBJ2-4, the V gene TRBV30, with 8 positions matching TRBD2. Germline trimming cut 2 bases from V and 2 bases from J; bases unmatched to any gene: 5. The CDR3 is made up of 15 amino acids. CDR1 is GTSNPN and CDR2 is SVGIG in the germline V gene (reference sequence). CDR3 protein: CAWSRRGGTKNIQYF. The CDR3, as DNA: TGTGCCTGGAGTCGACGGGGGGGCACCAAAAACATTCAGTACTTC.

The rearrangement links TRBV7-9 to TRBJ2-4, with 13 bases lining up with TRBD2. V was clipped by 5 bases and J by 0 bases; unmatched bases: 7. Germline CDR1 is SEHNR and CDR2 is FQNEAQ (reference sequence). The CDR3 covers 18 residues. CDR3 nucleotide sequence: TGTGCCAGCAGCATCCTGACTAGCGGGGGGTTAGCCAAAAACATTCAGTACTTC. It codes for CASSILTSGGLAKNIQYF. Using reference TRBV7-9 and TRBJ2-4 for the parts outside the CDR3, the full variable domain is DTGVSQNPRHKITKRGQNVTFRCDPISEHNRLYWYRQTLGQGPEFLTYFQNEAQLEKSRLLSDRFSAERPKGSFSTLEIQRTEQGDSAMYLCASSILTSGGLAKNIQYFGAGTRLSVL.

The chain employs TRBV5-6 and TRBJ2-1, with a possible D match to TRBD2 (7 bases). CDR1 is SGHDT, CDR2 YYEEEE, per germline. The V gene lost 4 bases and the J gene lost 8 bases, with 10 bases spanning the gap. The CDR3 loop spans 12 amino acids. The CDR3 nucleotides are TGTGCCAGCAGCCAAGGGGGGGATGAGCAGTTCTTC. This codes for CASSQGGDEQFF.

The chain combines TRBV19 with TRBJ1-5, with TRBD1 matching over 8 bases. CDR1 and CDR2 (germline): LNHDA, SQIVND (reference sequence). Losses at the gene ends were 7 bases for V and 5 bases for J; bases not matched to a gene: 13. CDR3 length equals 16 residues. The CDR3 protein is CASNYLRQGRHQPQHF. CDR3 coding DNA: TGTGCCAGTAACTACCTTAGACAGGGGCGTCATCAGCCCCAGCATTTT.

This rearrangement joins TRBV7-9 to TRBJ1-5, with D perhaps matching TRBD1 (5 bases). Trimming took 10 bases from V and 3 from J, leaving 16 bases between them. CDR1 is SEHNR, CDR2 FQNEAQ, per germline (reference sequence). This CDR3 has 14 amino acids. CDR3 residues: CATSRLDNNQPQHF. Written as DNA, the CDR3 is TGTGCCACCTCCCGGCTGGACAACAATCAGCCCCAGCATTTT.

The CDR3 loop is CASSLTGGSGAFF. The CDR3 DNA reads as TGCGCCAGCAGCCTTACAGGGGGCTCTGGAGCTTTCTTT. The gene calls are TRBV5-1 and TRBJ1-1, with 9 positions matching TRBD1. The CDR3 has 13 amino acids. The germline CDR1 and CDR2 sequences are SGHRS and YFSETQ. The junction had 8 bases not matched to a gene; V was cut back by 4 bases and J by 10 bases.

This clone has just one count. The chain joins TRBV6-5 to TRBJ2-1; D is unclear. Trimming took off 6 bases at V and 3 bases at J, with 3 bases between the two ends. Germline-derived CDR1 and CDR2 are MNHEY and SVGAGI. There are 11 residues in the CDR3. The CDR3 bases are TGTGCCAGCAGCAACTACAATGAGCAGTTCTTC. Translation gives CASSNYNEQFF.

This clone has just one count. The chain links TRBV19 to TRBJ1-2; the D gene is possibly TRBD1 (6 bases). The CDR3 spans 13 residues. The V gene lost 2 bases and the J gene lost 2 bases, with 6 bases spanning the gap. CDR1 is LNHDA and CDR2 is SQIVND in the germline V gene (reference sequence). This CDR3 is CASSITGNYGYTF. The DNA for the CDR3 is TGTGCCAGTAGTATAACAGGGAACTATGGCTACACCTTC.

This chain uses TRBV5-6 with TRBJ1-4; TRBD1 agrees at 7 bases. The length of the CDR3 is 14 residues. Germline assignment: CDR1 SGHDT and CDR2 YYEEEE. V gave up 4 bases and J gave up 8 bases; unmatched junction bases: 8. In DNA, the CDR3 is TGTGCCAGCAGCCTTACAGGGGCACGGGAAAAACTGTTTTTT. Its translation is CASSLTGAREKLFF.

The CDR3 bases are TGTGCCAGCAGCTTCCCCCTTTCCCCGCGTTCCACAGATACGCAGTATTTT. This gives the protein CASSFPLSPRSTDTQYF. The rearrangement links TRBV7-9 to TRBJ2-3; D call uncertain. With 3 bases removed from V and 2 bases from J, the gap between germline ends came to 18 bases. CDR3 size: 17 residues. CDR1 and CDR2 from the germline V gene are SEHNR and FQNEAQ (reference sequence).

The CDR3 is CASSPRRTYNEQFF. The CDR3 nucleotides read TGTGCCAGCAGCCCCCGGCGGACTTACAATGAGCAGTTCTTC. The J gene is TRBJ2-1, the V gene TRBV6-5; D may be TRBD2 (5 bases). Germline V gene data show CDR1 as MNHEY and CDR2 as SVGAGI. The length of the CDR3 is 14 residues. V was trimmed by 6 bases and J by 4 bases, leaving 13 bases between them.

The chain carries TRBV6-5 and TRBJ2-2; 10 bases align to TRBD2. Germline V lookup: CDR1 MNHEY, CDR2 SVGAGI. The CDR3 has 13 residues. The V gene end was trimmed by 11 bases and the J gene end by 6 bases; junction bases not matched to a gene: 6. CDR3 amino acids: CAAGSGGPGELFF. In DNA, the CDR3 is TGTGCCGCCGGTAGCGGGGGGCCCGGGGAGCTGTTTTTT.

This sequence joins TRBV7-8 and TRBJ2-1; D might be TRBD2 (5 bases). Germline V lookup: CDR1 SGHVS, CDR2 FQNEAQ. CDR3 length: 11 amino acids. Trimming took off 5 bases at V and 8 bases at J, with 7 bases between the two ends. The CDR3 sequence: CASSLDYEQFF. The CDR3 nucleotides are TGTGCCAGCAGCCTGGACTATGAGCAGTTCTTC.

The table lists this clone with a few counts. This chain joins TRBV12-2 and TRBJ2-2; the D segment call TRBD1 is taken from the table without a DNA check. TRBV12-2 is shown as a pseudogene. This CDR3 is built from 15 residues. CDR3 in DNA: TGTGCAAGTCGCCTCGGGACAGGGTGTTCCGGGGAGCTGTTTTTT. Translating it yields CASRLGTGCSGELFF.

This clone appeared a single time. The chain carries TRBV27 and TRBJ1-2; 7 nucleotides agree with TRBD1. Germline loops: CDR1 MNHEY, CDR2 SMNVEV (reference sequence). J lost 8 bases, V lost 5 bases, and 11 bases had no gene match. This CDR3 is built from 14 residues. CDR3 sequence (DNA): TGTGCCAGCAGTCGACAGGGATTGGCCAGAGGCTACACCTTC. This encodes CASSRQGLARGYTF.

This chain connects TRBV3-1 (or the pseudogene TRBV3-2) to TRBJ2-7; D gene ambiguous. The CDR3 consists of 12 residues. V lost 4 bases and J lost 4, with 8 bases in between. Germline loops: CDR1 LGHDT, CDR2 YNNKEL (reference sequence). CDR3 amino acids: CASSPHGYEQYF. The DNA of the CDR3 is TGTGCCAGCAGCCCTCACGGGTACGAGCAGTACTTC.

V gene TRBV2 combines with J gene TRBJ1-1, with 7 bases that match TRBD1. Unmatched junction bases numbered 9, after V lost 7 bases and J lost 4 bases. Germline assignment: CDR1 SNHLY and CDR2 FYNNEI. This CDR3 spans 14 amino acids. This chain's CDR3 is CASIIRQGGTEAFF. CDR3 nucleotides: TGTGCCAGCATAATCCGACAGGGCGGCACTGAAGCTTTCTTT.

The chain links TRBV5-1 to TRBJ2-7; D perhaps matches TRBD2 (6 bases). CDR1 and CDR2 from the germline V gene are SGHRS and YFSETQ. This CDR3 contains 14 residues. Trimming left V 4 bases short and J 1 base short, with 12 bases between. CDR3: CASSLGDFSYEQYF. DNA for the CDR3: TGCGCCAGCAGCCTAGGGGACTTTTCCTACGAGCAGTACTTC.

This clone was detected only a few times. The rearrangement links TRBV6-2 or TRBV6-3 to TRBJ1-5; 9 positions agree with TRBD1. The V gene's germline CDR1 is MNHEY and CDR2 SVGEGT. This CDR3 is 17 amino acids long. The V segment lost 2 bases and the J segment 0 bases; nucleotides outside the gene matches: 5. CDR3 in amino acids: CASSYTGQGISNQPQHF. The CDR3 region has the DNA TGTGCCAGCAGTTACACTGGACAGGGGATTAGCAATCAGCCCCAGCATTTT.

V is TRBV2 and J is TRBJ2-3; TRBD2 matches 13 bases. The V gene end was trimmed by 7 bases and the J gene end by 14 bases; junction bases not matched to a gene: 6. CDR1 is SNHLY, CDR2 FYNNEI, per germline. The CDR3 loop spans 12 amino acids. The CDR3 region is CASTDGLAGAYF. The CDR3, as DNA: TGTGCCAGCACCGACGGACTAGCGGGGGCGTATTTT.

Only a few counts were recorded for this clone. The V call is TRBV7-3, the J call TRBJ2-7, with D unclear. The V end was cut by 5 bases, the J end by 3 bases, with 8 bases between. Germline values: CDR1 SGHTA, CDR2 FQGTGA. This CDR3 spans 12 amino acids. CDR3 coding DNA: TGTGCCAGCAGCCCCAACTTCTACGAGCAGTACTTC. It encodes CASSPNFYEQYF. Based on the CDR3 plus reference TRBV7-3 and TRBJ2-7, the full variable domain is GAGVSQTPSNKVTEKGKYVELRCDPISGHTALYWYRQSLGQGPEFLIYFQGTGAADDSGLPNDRFFAVRPEGSVSTLKIQRTERGDSAVYLCASSPNFYEQYFGPGTRLTVT.